This T cell receptor beta chain was identified during a study of T-cell reconstitution after alpha-beta-depleted transplantation in children. General study results and limits: Most T-cell counts and diversity one year after the transplant came from T cells that were newly produced.

Trimming removed 3 bases at V and 2 bases at J, with 14 bases between. The CDR3 spans 15 residues. In germline, CDR1 is MGHDK, CDR2 SYGVNS. Unique molecular identifiers featured in how the TCRbeta library was prepared. TCRdb re-called the PCR reads with MiXCR, one entry per CDR3 protein. The table shows 250,000 to 400,000 distinct CDR3 sequences, with more than 20% occurring only once. This clonotype was recorded once. Its target is not known. The chain combines TRBV25-1 with TRBJ2-7, with D maybe TRBD2 (6 bases). The receptor was isolated from a male patient between 5 and 17 years old who had a stem cell transplant for acute lymphoblastic leukemia, so the T cells may come from the graft donor. Here the sequenced sample was PBMCs, mostly from graft donor cells, taken 180 days after TCRalphabeta/CD19-depleted stem cell transplant. CDR3 loop: CASSDPGIAAYEQYF. CDR3 in DNA: TGTGCCAGCAGTGATCCCGGGATAGCGGCCTACGAGCAGTACTTC.